The 5 T cell receptor beta chains below all came from one sample that was sequenced in a study of early T cells in non-severe SARS-CoV-2 infection. TCRdb reprocessed the 5' RACE reads via MiXCR and lists one record per CDR3 protein. The sample holds approximately 76,000 distinct CDR3 sequences, about 10% seen once. Source material: whole blood. Receptors originate from an adult who was a healthcare worker with PCR-confirmed SARS-CoV-2 infection or an uninfected control (not recorded which).

This clonotype occurred many times. The chain is built from TRBV5-1 and TRBJ1-4; no firm D call. Germline lookup yields CDR1 SGHRS and CDR2 YFSETQ. V lost 0 bases to trimming and J lost 3 bases, with 3 bases between them. The CDR3 is 13 amino acids. The CDR3 nucleotides are TGCGCCAGCAGCTTGGCTCCTAATGAAAAACTGTTTTTT. Amino acid sequence: CASSLAPNEKLFF.

The rearrangement links TRBV19 to TRBJ1-6; D uncertain. The CDR3 sequence is 17 residues long. CDR1 and CDR2 (germline): LNHDA, SQIVND (reference sequence). Trimming removed 0 bases from V and 0 bases from J, with 9 bases in between. The CDR3 sequence is CASSIDLARSYNSPLHF. DNA of the CDR3: TGTGCCAGTAGTATAGATCTGGCTCGCTCCTATAATTCACCCCTCCACTTT.

The sample holds many counts of this clonotype. The rearrangement joins TRBV11-2 to TRBJ1-3; 7 nucleotides agree with TRBD1. Germline trimming cut 3 bases from V and 8 bases from J; bases unmatched to any gene: 16. Germline loops: CDR1 SGHAT, CDR2 FQNNGV. The CDR3 sequence is 17 residues long. In DNA form, the CDR3 reads TGTGCCAGCAGCTTCCCCACGGACAGGCCCAGTTGGGACACCATATATTTT. Encoded protein: CASSFPTDRPSWDTIYF.

The V and J genes are TRBV5-4 and TRBJ2-7, with 7 bases lining up with TRBD1. The CDR3 loop spans 14 amino acids. Losses at the gene ends were 4 bases for V and 6 bases for J; bases not matched to a gene: 10. Germline-derived CDR1 and CDR2 are SGHNT and YYREEE (reference sequence). CDR3 amino acids: CASSTRTGEGEQYF. The CDR3 coding sequence is TGTGCCAGCAGCACTAGGACAGGAGAAGGCGAGCAGTACTTC.

Comments on this clonotype: A read error may be the cause here, since a much bigger clone is one base away. The chain joins TRBV9 to TRBJ2-7; D ambiguous. CDR3 length: 14 amino acids. Germline CDR1 reads SGDLS; CDR2 reads YYNGEE. For the CDR3, the DNA is TGTGTCAGCAGCCTCGGGCCCACCCCCTCCGAGCAGTACTTC. This codes for CVSSLGPTPSEQYF.